This TCR beta chain was found in a study of blood T cell repertoires in COVID-19. The CDR3 has 15 amino acids. CDR1 and CDR2 from the germline V gene are SSHAT and FNYEAQ (reference sequence). The sample holds one count of this clone. One end of the junction varies from germline; a read error may be responsible. Some clones are missing from TCRdb's copy, which holds only in-frame ones; the method was immunoSEQ multiplex PCR. The table has under 200,000 clones, 85% seen once. This chain uses TRBV7-7 with TRBJ1-4; D is perhaps TRBD1 (6 bases). The origin of this receptor is a woman of 80 years or more with acute or convalescent COVID-19. The material sequenced was peripheral blood. The CDR3 bases are TGTGCTAGCAGCTTAGCCGACAGGCCTAATGAAAAACTGTTTTTT. This codes for CASSLADRPNEKLFF. Using reference TRBV7-7 and TRBJ1-4 for the parts outside the CDR3, the full variable domain is GAGVSQSPRYKVTKRGQDVTLRCDPISSHATLYWYQQALGQGPEFLTYFNYEAQPDKSGLPSDRFSAERPEGSISTLTIQRTEQRDSAMYRCASSLADRPNEKLFFGSGTQLSVL.